This TCR beta chain was sequenced for a study of T-cell memory formation after mild COVID-19. Study overall: TCR clustering was largely donor specific.

In its sample, this clonotype was seen a few times. Germline CDR1 SGHDT, CDR2 YYEEEE. The CDR3 consists of 16 residues. V dropped 2 bases and J dropped 5; count of bases not matched to a gene: 7. Constant-segment primers served in 5'RACE that generated TCR alpha and TCR beta cDNA libraries bearing sample barcodes and UMIs. Using its own MiXCR run on the 5' RACE reads, TCRdb lists one record per CDR3 protein. The data show 280,000 or so distinct CDR3 sequences, around 8% seen once. The origin of this receptor is a man younger than 35 who had mild COVID-19 (a few samples of this study predate the infection). Cell type and time point are not known. Source material: PBMCs or a T cell subset sorted from them (not recorded which). The chain carries TRBV5-6 and TRBJ1-5; TRBD1 matches 10 bases. CDR3 loop: CASSFNRDRGDQPQHF. As DNA, the CDR3 is TGTGCCAGCAGCTTTAACCGGGACAGGGGCGATCAGCCCCAGCATTTT.